This TCR beta chain came from a study of blood T cells in healthy people across ages. Study-level findings and limits: Diversity was higher, and naive CD4+ cells more numerous, in long-lived donors than in aged donors.

For the second PCR, which ran for 7 to 11 cycles, a sample-barcoded 5' primer and a J-beta primer mix were used. A single record per CDR3 protein comes from TCRdb applying MiXCR to the 5' RACE reads. This table holds roughly 860,000 distinct CDR3 sequences, 62% found once. The V gene's germline CDR1 is MNHEY and CDR2 SVGAGI. The junction had 13 bases not matched to a gene; V was cut back by 6 bases and J by 12 bases. The CDR3 has 14 amino acids. A remark on this clonotype: Antigen specificity is unknown.

The chain couples TRBV6-5 to TRBJ2-4; 8 nucleotides agree with TRBD1. Sequences were obtained from blood. The clonotype was recovered from a man under 40 in good health. The CDR3 region has the DNA TGTGCCAGCAGCCGGGGTCAGACAGGGGAGGCTCAGTACTTC. This codes for CASSRGQTGEAQYF.